The 9 T cell receptor beta chains listed next were all sequenced from one sample in a study of early T cells in non-severe SARS-CoV-2 infection. TCRdb re-called the 5' RACE reads with MiXCR, one entry per CDR3 protein. This sample has tens of thousands of distinct CDR3 sequences, with approximately 6.1% found just once. Sequenced material: whole blood, taken at baseline. The receptor source for this set is an adult who was a healthcare worker with PCR-confirmed SARS-CoV-2 infection or an uninfected control (not recorded which).

This chain joins TRBV4-3 and TRBJ1-1; D is possibly TRBD1 (5 bases). This CDR3 comprises 14 residues. Between the trimmed V and J ends, which lost 0 bases and 5 bases, there was a span of 10 bases. The germline gives CDR1 LGHNA, CDR2 YSLEER. DNA for the CDR3: TGCGCCAGCAGCCAAGATACCGGGGGGACTGAAGCTTTCTTT. Protein: CASSQDTGGTEAFF.

A few counts support this clonotype. This chain links TRBV11-3 with TRBJ2-5; 9 bases agree with TRBD2. The junction had 9 bases not matched to a gene; V was cut back by 3 bases and J by 1 base. The CDR3 extends over 17 amino acids. Germline V gene sequence: CDR1 SGHNT, CDR2 YENEEA. CDR3 nucleotides: TGTGCCAGCAGCTTCGCGATACCGGGACTAGCCCAAGAGACCCAGTACTTC. It codes for CASSFAIPGLAQETQYF.

There are many counts of this clonotype. The chain combines TRBV7-6 with TRBJ1-6, with D perhaps matching TRBD1 (6 bases). CDR1 is SGHVS and CDR2 is FNYEAQ in the germline V gene. The CDR3 covers 13 residues. Trimming removed 3 bases from V and 7 bases from J, with 7 bases in between. CDR3: CASSFGQNSPLHF. CDR3 bases: TGTGCCAGCAGCTTTGGACAGAATTCACCCCTCCACTTT.

The J gene is TRBJ2-7, the V gene TRBV7-9; 10 bases match TRBD1. This CDR3 region has 17 residues. Germline-derived CDR1 and CDR2 are SEHNR and FQNEAQ (reference sequence). V gave up 2 bases and J gave up 0 bases; unmatched junction bases: 7. CDR3 sequence reads: CASSLLPGQGSSYEQYF. CDR3 nucleotide sequence: TGTGCCAGCAGCTTATTACCGGGACAGGGGAGCTCCTACGAGCAGTACTTC. Full variable domain (remainder filled in from reference TRBV7-9 and TRBJ2-7): DTGVSQNPRHKITKRGQNVTFRCDPISEHNRLYWYRQTLGQGPEFLTYFQNEAQLEKSRLLSDRFSAERPKGSFSTLEIQRTEQGDSAMYLCASSLLPGQGSSYEQYFGPGTRLTVT.

The chain uses TRBV6-2 or TRBV6-3 and TRBJ2-7, with D perhaps matching TRBD1 (6 bases). Trimming took off 1 base at V and 3 bases at J, with 13 bases between the two ends. The length of the CDR3 is 15 residues. The germline CDR1 and CDR2 sequences are MNHEY and SVGEGT. CDR3 region: CASSYLGHGDYEQYF. CDR3 in DNA: TGTGCCAGCAGTTACTTGGGACACGGCGACTACGAGCAGTACTTC.

The chain uses TRBV19 and TRBJ2-7, with TRBD2 identical over 7 bases. The length of the CDR3 is 14 residues. Germline values: CDR1 LNHDA, CDR2 SQIVND (reference sequence). V was pared by 3 bases and J by 0 bases, with 2 bases of the junction left unmatched. CDR3 in DNA: TGTGCCAGTAGTATGCGGGGGAGCTCCTACGAGCAGTACTTC. Translation gives CASSMRGSSYEQYF.

This clonotype was seen at least ten times. The rearrangement links TRBV20-1 to TRBJ2-4; D possibly uses TRBD1 or TRBD2 (5 bases each). Germline CDR1 is DFQATT and CDR2 is SNEGSKA (reference sequence). The CDR3 totals 12 residues. Deletions cut 5 bases from V and 5 bases from J, with 10 bases between. The CDR3 loop is CSAGVGENIQYF. CDR3 in DNA: TGCAGTGCTGGGGTGGGGGAAAACATTCAGTACTTC.

This clonotype was detected ten times or more. This chain connects TRBV11-2 to TRBJ2-7, with D unresolved. Deletions cut 1 base from V and 5 bases from J, with 9 bases between. The V gene's germline CDR1 is SGHAT and CDR2 FQNNGV. The CDR3 is 13 amino acids. CDR3 sequence (DNA): TGTGCCAGCAGCTTAGGCCCCTTTAACGAGCAGTACTTC. Translated: CASSLGPFNEQYF.

The chain carries TRBV6-2 or TRBV6-3 and TRBJ1-1; 7 bases are a match to TRBD1. Germline loops: CDR1 MNHEY, CDR2 SVGEGT. Losses at the gene ends were 11 bases for V and 6 bases for J; bases not matched to a gene: 6. The CDR3 length is 11 residues. CDR3 coding DNA: TGTGCCGCACAGGGGTTATCTGAAGCTTTCTTT. Protein product: CAAQGLSEAFF.